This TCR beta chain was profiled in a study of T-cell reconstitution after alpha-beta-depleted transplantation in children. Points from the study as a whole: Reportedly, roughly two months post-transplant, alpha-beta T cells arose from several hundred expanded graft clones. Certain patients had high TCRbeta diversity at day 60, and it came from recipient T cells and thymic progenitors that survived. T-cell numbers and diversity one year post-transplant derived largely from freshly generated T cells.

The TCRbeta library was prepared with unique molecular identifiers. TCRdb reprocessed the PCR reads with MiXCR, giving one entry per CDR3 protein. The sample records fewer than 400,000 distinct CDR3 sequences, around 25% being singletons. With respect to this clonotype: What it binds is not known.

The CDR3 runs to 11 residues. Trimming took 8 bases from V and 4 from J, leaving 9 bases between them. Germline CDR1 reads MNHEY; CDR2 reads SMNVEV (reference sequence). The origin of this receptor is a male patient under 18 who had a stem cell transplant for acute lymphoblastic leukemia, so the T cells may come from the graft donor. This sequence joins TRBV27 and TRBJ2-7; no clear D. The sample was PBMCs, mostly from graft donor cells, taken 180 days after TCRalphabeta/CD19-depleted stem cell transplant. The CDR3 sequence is CASGIRYEQYF. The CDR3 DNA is TGTGCCAGCGGGATTAGATACGAGCAGTACTTC.